What follows are 23 T cell receptor beta chains derived from one specimen sequenced in a study of cytomegalovirus exposure and HLA in healthy donors. PCR primers comprised 60 Vbeta and 13 Jbeta primers. Using immunoSEQ multiplex PCR, the repertoire was profiled, and TCRdb retains in-frame clones only, with some absent. The data contain about 110,000 clones, 76% of them singletons. Sequencing was carried out using PBMCs. The receptors stem from a man aged 25 to 45 in good health and CMV-seropositive.

In DNA form, the CDR3 reads TGCGCCAGCAGCCAAGCTACCTTAGCGGGGCGCACAGATACGCAGTATTTT. This sequence encodes CASSQATLAGRTDTQYF. This rearrangement joins TRBV4-3 to TRBJ2-3; 8 nucleotides align to TRBD2. In germline, CDR1 is LGHNA, CDR2 YSLEER. The J segment lost 1 base and the V segment lost 1 base, leaving 7 bases of the junction unmatched. This CDR3 contains 17 residues.

This clone was seen a handful of times. V usage is TRBV9 and J usage is TRBJ2-3; 8 bases are shared with TRBD1. CDR1 SGDLS and CDR2 YYNGEE come from the germline V gene. With V trimmed by 4 bases and J by 1 base, 2 bases remained unmatched. The CDR3 length is 14 residues. The chain's CDR3 is CASSPDRGTDTQYF. The CDR3 DNA sequence: TGTGCCAGCAGCCCGGACAGGGGCACAGATACGCAGTATTTT.

The chain recombines TRBV7-8 with TRBJ2-7; 7 bases are a match to TRBD1. This CDR3 comprises 15 residues. The V gene's germline CDR1 is SGHVS and CDR2 FQNEAQ. With 5 bases clipped from V and 0 bases from J, the junction kept 7 bases outside the gene matches. The CDR3 DNA is TGTGCCAGCAGCATCCTACAGGGGCCCTCCTACGAGCAGTACTTC. This translates into CASSILQGPSYEQYF.

V and J are TRBV5-1 and TRBJ2-5, with 9 nucleotides matching TRBD2. CDR1 is SGHRS, CDR2 YFSETQ, per germline. This CDR3 comprises 16 residues. Losses at the gene ends were 3 bases for V and 2 bases for J; bases not matched to a gene: 8. CDR3 sequence (DNA): TGCGCCAGCAGCTCCGGGACTAGCTTTGAACAAGAGACCCAGTACTTC. Translation gives CASSSGTSFEQETQYF.

The chain carries TRBV10-3 and TRBJ1-2, with TRBD1 matching over 7 bases. Germline V gene lookup returns CDR1 ENHRY and CDR2 SYGVKD. V was clipped by 2 bases and J by 3 bases; unmatched bases: 0. The CDR3 is 13 residues long. CDR3 protein: CAISEQGDYGYTF. In DNA form, the CDR3 reads TGTGCCATCAGTGAGCAGGGGGACTATGGCTACACCTTC.

The chain carries TRBV27 and TRBJ1-1, with D unresolved. Germline V gene data show CDR1 as MNHEY and CDR2 as SMNVEV (reference sequence). This CDR3 region has 14 residues. V lost 3 bases and J 4 bases, leaving 12 bases between the germline ends. CDR3: CASSFSTLATEAFF. The CDR3 region has the DNA TGTGCCAGCAGTTTTTCGACACTCGCCACTGAAGCTTTCTTT.

The CDR3: CASTAAGGRGTQYF. CDR3 coding DNA: TGTGCCAGCACCGCAGCGGGGGGGCGGGGTACGCAGTATTTT. The chain employs TRBV25-1 and TRBJ2-3; 10 bases are shared with TRBD2. Germline assignment: CDR1 MGHDK and CDR2 SYGVNS. CDR3 size: 14 residues. The V segment lost 7 bases and the J segment 8 bases; nucleotides outside the gene matches: 9.

This chain links TRBV28 with TRBJ1-1, with D possibly TRBD1 on 5 matching bases. This CDR3 is built from 13 residues. The germline V and J ends were trimmed by 6 bases and 5 bases, with 13 bases remaining between them. Germline V gene sequence: CDR1 MDHEN, CDR2 SYDVKM. CDR3 in amino acids: CASSPRVGTEAFF. In DNA, the CDR3 is TGTGCCAGCAGCCCCAGGGTGGGGACTGAAGCTTTCTTT.

The chain uses TRBV30 and TRBJ2-5; 7 positions agree with TRBD2. The CDR3 loop spans 13 amino acids. From germline, CDR1 is GTSNPN and CDR2 SVGIG (reference sequence). J lost 5 bases, V lost 4 bases, and 7 bases had no gene match. CDR3 DNA sequence: TGTGCCTGGAAGGACCTGGGGGGGGAGACCCAGTACTTC. Translating gives CAWKDLGGETQYF.

This chain joins TRBV2 and TRBJ2-5, with D perhaps matching TRBD2 (6 bases). Germline V lookup: CDR1 SNHLY, CDR2 FYNNEI. The CDR3 length is 12 residues. Trimming took 10 bases from V and 3 from J, leaving 12 bases between them. The CDR3 DNA reads TGTGCCACAGCCGGGGGAGAAGAGACCCAGTACTTC. It translates to CATAGGEETQYF.

This chain connects TRBV9 to TRBJ1-4; TRBD1 aligns across 7 bases. Trimming at V came to 0 bases and at J to 2 bases, leaving 1 base not matched to a gene. From germline, CDR1 is SGDLS and CDR2 YYNGEE. This CDR3 region has 15 residues. CDR3 amino acids: CASSVVGGTNEKLFF. The CDR3 bases are TGTGCCAGCAGCGTAGTAGGGGGCACTAATGAAAAACTGTTTTTT.

The CDR3 loop reads CSAWRTERGYTF. In nucleotides, the CDR3 is TGCAGCGCTTGGCGGACAGAAAGAGGCTACACCTTC. The V call is TRBV29-1, the J call TRBJ1-2, with D possibly TRBD1 on 6 matching bases. The CDR3 runs 12 residues. CDR1 and CDR2 from the germline V gene are SQVTM and ANQGSEA. With 7 bases removed from V and 8 bases from J, the gap between germline ends came to 17 bases.

The gene calls are TRBV6-5 and TRBJ2-7; 7 nucleotides align to TRBD1. This CDR3 has 14 residues. Looked up from germline, CDR1 is MNHEY and CDR2 is SVGAGI. J lost 5 bases, V lost 10 bases, and 14 bases had no gene match. The DNA of the CDR3 is TGTGCCACCCAAAGAGGACAGGTCGGACACGAGCAGTACTTC. Its protein product is CATQRGQVGHEQYF.

V gene TRBV4-2 combines with J gene TRBJ1-1; 8 positions match TRBD1. J gave up 4 bases and V 0 bases, and 10 bases lay outside the gene matches. The CDR3 is 17 residues long. Per germline, CDR1 LGHNA and CDR2 YNFKEQ. The chain's CDR3 is CASSQEPQGQGSTEAFF. CDR3 nucleotides: TGTGCCAGCAGCCAAGAACCCCAAGGACAGGGTAGCACTGAAGCTTTCTTT.

The V call is TRBV11-2, the J call TRBJ2-5, with unresolved D. V was shortened by 3 bases and J by 3 bases, with 11 bases between the two germline ends. Germline CDR1 and CDR2: SGHAT and FQNNGV. This CDR3 has 14 amino acids. This CDR3 reads CASSFGSSKETQYF. The CDR3 bases are TGTGCCAGCAGCTTCGGGTCTTCCAAAGAGACCCAGTACTTC.

This sequence joins TRBV6-1 and TRBJ2-3, with TRBD2 as a possible D gene (7 bases). The length of the CDR3 is 15 residues. CDR1 and CDR2 from the germline V gene are MNHNS and SASEGT. V gave up 0 bases and J gave up 2 bases, with 9 bases separating them. This chain's CDR3 is CASSEARGPTDTQYF. DNA for the CDR3: TGTGCCAGCAGTGAAGCGCGGGGGCCCACAGATACGCAGTATTTT.

This clone was counted only a few times. Sequence at one end of the junction differs from germline and may be a read error. Written as DNA, the CDR3 is TGTGCCAGCAGTGTCACCGGGACTCGGGCCTATGAGCAGTACTTC. Translation: CASSVTGTRAYEQYF. This chain uses TRBV6-1 with TRBJ2-7, with D possibly TRBD2 on 6 matching bases. Germline assignment: CDR1 MNHNS and CDR2 SASEGT. The CDR3 totals 15 residues.

The J gene is TRBJ1-4, the V gene TRBV11-2; weak D call: TRBD1 (5 bases). CDR3 size: 16 residues. V dropped 5 bases and J dropped 0 bases, with 13 bases sitting between them. Germline assignment: CDR1 SGHAT and CDR2 FQNNGV. The CDR3 coding sequence is TGTGCCAGCAGCCTAGGGACTTTTGCAACTAATGAAAAACTGTTTTTT. This gives the protein CASSLGTFATNEKLFF.

CDR3 DNA sequence: TGCGCCAGCAGGGAGAGGGGTGGATTGAGCAATCAGCCCCAGCATTTT. It translates to CASRERGGLSNQPQHF. This sequence joins TRBV10-2 and TRBJ1-5; D is possibly TRBD1 (5 bases). Trimming cost V 6 bases and J 1 base, with 16 bases left between them. The CDR3 spans 16 residues. In germline, CDR1 is WSHSY, CDR2 SAAADI.

The chain has TRBV28 and TRBJ1-5; D gene unclear. Trimming took 7 bases from V and 5 from J, leaving 9 bases between them. CDR1 is MDHEN, CDR2 SYDVKM, per germline. The CDR3 is 12 residues long. CDR3 in DNA: TGTGCCAGCACCCGGGAGGATCAGCCCCAGCATTTT. It yields the protein CASTREDQPQHF.

The CDR3 reads CASSSRLGGTEAFF. CDR3 nucleotides: TGTGCCAGCAGCTCCCGGCTGGGGGGCACTGAAGCTTTCTTT. This chain connects TRBV7-2 to TRBJ1-1; D is perhaps TRBD1 (5 bases). Germline values: CDR1 SGHTA, CDR2 FQGNSA. With 4 bases removed from V and 4 bases from J, the gap between germline ends came to 13 bases. The CDR3 runs to 14 residues. Variable domain in full (rest from reference TRBV7-2 and TRBJ1-1): GAGVSQSPSNKVTEKGKDVELRCDPISGHTALYWYRQSLGQGLEFLIYFQGNSAPDKSGLPSDRFSAERTGGSVSTLTIQRTQQEDSAVYLCASSSRLGGTEAFFGQGTRLTVV.

The rearrangement links TRBV4-3 to TRBJ1-2, with TRBD1 identical over 9 bases. V lost 4 bases, J lost 9 bases, and 6 bases stayed unmatched. Germline V gene data show CDR1 as LGHNA and CDR2 as YSLEER. The CDR3 extends over 13 amino acids. CDR3 nucleotide sequence: TGCGCCAGCAGCCCGGGGACAGGGAGGCGCTACACCTTC. The encoded protein is CASSPGTGRRYTF.

V is TRBV9 and J is TRBJ2-1, with 9 bases matching TRBD1. The CDR3 consists of 16 residues. Germline V gene sequence: CDR1 SGDLS, CDR2 YYNGEE. Unmatched junction bases numbered 11, after V lost 2 bases and J lost 8 bases. The CDR3 sequence is CASSVHRDRDVDEQFF. Here the CDR3 DNA reads TGTGCCAGCAGCGTCCACCGGGACAGGGATGTTGATGAGCAGTTCTTC.